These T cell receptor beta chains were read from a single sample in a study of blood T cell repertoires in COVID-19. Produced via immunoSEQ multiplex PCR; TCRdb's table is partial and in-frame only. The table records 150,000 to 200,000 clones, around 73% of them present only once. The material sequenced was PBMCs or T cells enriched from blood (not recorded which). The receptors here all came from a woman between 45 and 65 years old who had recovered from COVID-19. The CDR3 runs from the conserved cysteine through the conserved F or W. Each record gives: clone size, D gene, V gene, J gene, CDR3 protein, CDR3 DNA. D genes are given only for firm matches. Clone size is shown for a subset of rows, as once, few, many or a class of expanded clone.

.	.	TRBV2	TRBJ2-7	CASRQNSGSYEQYF	TGTGCCAGCAGGCAGAATAGCGGTTCCTACGAGCAGTACTTC
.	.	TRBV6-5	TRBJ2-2	CASSYQFANTGELFF	TGTGCCAGCAGTTACCAGTTCGCGAACACCGGGGAGCTGTTTTTT
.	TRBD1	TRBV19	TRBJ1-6	CASSPDRTNSPLHF	TGTGCCAGTAGCCCGGACAGGACAAATTCACCCCTCCACTTT
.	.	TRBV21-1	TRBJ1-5	CASSKCLREEGNQPQHF	TGTGCCAGCAGCAAATGCCTCAGGGAGGAGGGTAATCAGCCCCAGCATTTT
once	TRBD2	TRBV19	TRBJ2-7	CASSSFGGEYEQYF	TGTGCCAGTAGTAGCTTCGGGGGGGAGTACGAGCAGTACTTC
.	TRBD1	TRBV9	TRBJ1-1	CASSEIGQGWSGAFF	TGTGCCAGCAGCGAAATCGGACAGGGTTGGTCGGGAGCTTTCTTT
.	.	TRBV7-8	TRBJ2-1	CASSRLSSGTGRRNEQFF	TGTGCCAGCAGCAGACTCTCGTCCGGGACGGGGAGGAGAAATGAGCAGTTCTTC
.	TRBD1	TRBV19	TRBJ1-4	CASSTLSRDRLRF	TGTGCCAGTAGTACCTTGTCCCGGGACAGGCTCCGTTTT
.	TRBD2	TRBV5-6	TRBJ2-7	CASRASGRGDSYEQYF	TGTGCCAGCAGGGCTAGCGGGAGAGGTGACTCCTACGAGCAGTACTTC
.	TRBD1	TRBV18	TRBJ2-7	CASSPDRASSYEQYF	TGTGCCAGCTCACCCGACAGGGCTAGCTCCTACGAGCAGTACTTC
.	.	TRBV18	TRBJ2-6	CASSPRFSAGVPSGANVLTF	TGTGCCAGCTCACCACGTTTTTCTGCAGGGGTCCCCTCTGGGGCCAACGTCCTGACTTTC
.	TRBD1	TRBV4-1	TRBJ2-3	CASSPQQGAPPDTQYF	TGCGCCAGCAGCCCCCAACAGGGGGCGCCGCCAGATACGCAGTATTTT
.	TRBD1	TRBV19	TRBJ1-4	CASTGQANEKLFF	TGTGCCAGTACCGGACAGGCGAATGAAAAACTGTTTTTT
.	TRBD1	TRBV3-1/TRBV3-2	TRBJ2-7	CASSLQDRGLYEQYF	TGTGCCAGCAGCCTCCAGGACAGGGGACTCTACGAGCAGTACTTC
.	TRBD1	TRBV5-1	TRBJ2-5	CASSLGTGQETQYF	TGCGCCAGCAGCTTGGGGACAGGGCAAGAGACCCAGTACTTC
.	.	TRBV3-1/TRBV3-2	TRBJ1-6	CASSPHRNNSPLHF	TGTGCCAGCAGCCCCCACAGAAATAATTCACCCCTCCACTTT
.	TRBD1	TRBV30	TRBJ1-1	CAWSVGTVNTEAFF	TGTGCCTGGAGTGTCGGGACAGTGAACACTGAAGCTTTCTTT
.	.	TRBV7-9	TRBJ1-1	CASSLRGGGGTEAFF	TGTGCCAGCAGCTTAAGGGGGGGAGGCGGCACTGAAGCTTTCTTT
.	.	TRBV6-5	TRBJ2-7	CASSYGQGRHEQYF	TGTGCCAGCAGTTACGGGCAGGGGCGGCACGAGCAGTACTTC
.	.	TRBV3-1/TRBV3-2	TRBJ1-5	CASSLASNQPQHF	TGTGCCAGCAGCCTGGCTAGCAATCAGCCCCAGCATTTT
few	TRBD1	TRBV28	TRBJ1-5	CASALGQGADQPQHF	TGTGCCAGCGCCCTCGGGCAGGGGGCCGATCAGCCCCAGCATTTT
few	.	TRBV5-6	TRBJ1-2	CASSFEPSRTNYGYTF	TGTGCCAGCAGCTTTGAGCCCTCCCGAACTAACTATGGCTACACCTTC
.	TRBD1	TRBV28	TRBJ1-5	CASSTGQGYDQPQHF	TGTGCCAGCAGTACAGGACAGGGATATGATCAGCCCCAGCATTTT
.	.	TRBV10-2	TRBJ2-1	CASSEGQNYNEQFF	TGCGCCAGCAGTGAGGGACAAAATTACAATGAGCAGTTCTTC
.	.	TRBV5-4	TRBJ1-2	CASSHENNINYGYTF	TGTGCCAGCAGCCATGAAAACAACATCAACTATGGCTACACCTTC
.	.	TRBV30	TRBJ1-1	CAWSWGRGWTTEAFF	TGTGCCTGGAGTTGGGGCAGGGGTTGGACCACTGAAGCTTTCTTT
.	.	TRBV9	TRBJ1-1	CASSVSGVGRGSEAFF	TGTGCCAGCAGCGTTAGTGGCGTGGGCAGGGGCTCTGAAGCTTTCTTT
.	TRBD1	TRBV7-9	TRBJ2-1	CASSLGTGRYNEQFF	TGTGCCAGCAGCTTAGGGACAGGGCGCTACAATGAGCAGTTCTTC
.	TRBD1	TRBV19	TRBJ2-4	CASSGQGAAKNIQYF	TGTGCCAGTAGTGGACAGGGAGCGGCCAAAAACATTCAGTACTTC
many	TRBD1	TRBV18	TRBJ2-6	CASSGQARSGANVLTF	TGTGCCAGCTCCGGACAGGCGCGCTCTGGGGCCAACGTCCTGACTTTC
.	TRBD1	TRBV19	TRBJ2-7	CATSTGGSYEQYF	TGTGCCACCTCGACAGGGGGCTCCTACGAGCAGTACTTC
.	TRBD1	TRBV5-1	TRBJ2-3	CASSLSGQGPDTQYF	TGCGCCAGCAGCTTGAGTGGACAGGGCCCAGATACGCAGTATTTT
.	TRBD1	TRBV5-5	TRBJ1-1	CASSRGTGVAAFF	TGTGCCAGCAGCCGAGGGACAGGGGTCGCAGCTTTCTTT
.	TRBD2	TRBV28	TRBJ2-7	CASSLSRGSSGTYEQYF	TGTGCCAGCAGTTTGAGTCGAGGGTCTAGCGGAACCTACGAGCAGTACTTC
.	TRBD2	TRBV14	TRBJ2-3	CASSPRPGLAGYTDTQYF	TGTGCCAGCAGCCCCAGACCGGGACTAGCGGGATATACAGATACGCAGTATTTT
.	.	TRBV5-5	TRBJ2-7	CASSLVNRDYEQYF	TGTGCCAGCAGCTTGGTCAACAGGGACTACGAGCAGTACTTC
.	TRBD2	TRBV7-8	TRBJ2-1	CASSWGLAGSEQFF	TGTGCCAGCAGCTGGGGACTAGCGGGAAGTGAGCAGTTCTTC
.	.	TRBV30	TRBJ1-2	CAWRLVEQVGRYTF	TGTGCCTGGAGGCTCGTAGAGCAGGTCGGTCGCTACACCTTC
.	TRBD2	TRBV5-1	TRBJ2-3	CASSGWTSGTSTDTQYF	TGCGCCAGCAGCGGTTGGACTAGCGGGACTAGCACAGATACGCAGTATTTT
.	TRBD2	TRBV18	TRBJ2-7	CASSPPGSLAGEDEQYF	TGTGCCAGCTCACCACCAGGATCCCTAGCGGGAGAGGACGAGCAGTACTTC